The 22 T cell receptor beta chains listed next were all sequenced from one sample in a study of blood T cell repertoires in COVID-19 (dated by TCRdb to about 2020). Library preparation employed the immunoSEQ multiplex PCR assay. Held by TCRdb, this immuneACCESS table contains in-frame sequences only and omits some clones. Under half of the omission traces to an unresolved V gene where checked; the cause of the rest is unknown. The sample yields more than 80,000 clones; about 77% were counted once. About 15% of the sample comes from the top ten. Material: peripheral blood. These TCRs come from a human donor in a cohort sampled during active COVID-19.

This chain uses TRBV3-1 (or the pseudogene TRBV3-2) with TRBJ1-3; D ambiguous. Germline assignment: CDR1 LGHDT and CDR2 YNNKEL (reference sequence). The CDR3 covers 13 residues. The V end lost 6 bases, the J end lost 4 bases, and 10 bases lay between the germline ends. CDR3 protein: CASSHAGGNTIYF. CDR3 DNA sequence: TGTGCCAGCAGTCACGCGGGGGGAAACACCATATATTTT.

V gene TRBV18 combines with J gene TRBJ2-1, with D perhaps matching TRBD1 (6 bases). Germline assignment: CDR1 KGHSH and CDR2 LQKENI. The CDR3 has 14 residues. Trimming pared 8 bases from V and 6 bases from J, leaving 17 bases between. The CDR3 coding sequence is TGTGCCAGCGCAAACCCTGGACAGACCAATGAGCAGTTCTTC. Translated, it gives CASANPGQTNEQFF.

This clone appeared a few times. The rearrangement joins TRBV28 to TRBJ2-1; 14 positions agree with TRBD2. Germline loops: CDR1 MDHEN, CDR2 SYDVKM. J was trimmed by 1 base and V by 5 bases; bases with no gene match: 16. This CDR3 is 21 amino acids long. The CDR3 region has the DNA TGTGCCAGCAGTATTGGGAATTTTGGGACTAGCGGGAGAAGGTCCTACAATGAGCAGTTCTTC. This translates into CASSIGNFGTSGRRSYNEQFF.

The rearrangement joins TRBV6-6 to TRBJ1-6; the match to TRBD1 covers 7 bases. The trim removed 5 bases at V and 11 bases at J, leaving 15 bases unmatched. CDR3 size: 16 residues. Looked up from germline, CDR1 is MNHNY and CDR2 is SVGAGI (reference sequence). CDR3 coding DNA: TGTGCCAGCAGTAAAACGACAGGGTCTGGAGTTCCACCCCTCCACTTT. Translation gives CASSKTTGSGVPPLHF.

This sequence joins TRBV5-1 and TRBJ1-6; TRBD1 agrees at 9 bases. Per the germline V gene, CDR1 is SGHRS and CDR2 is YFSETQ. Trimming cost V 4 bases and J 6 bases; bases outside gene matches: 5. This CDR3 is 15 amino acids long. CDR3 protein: CASSDTGGRNSPLHF. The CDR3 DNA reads TGCGCCAGCAGCGACACAGGGGGCCGTAATTCACCCCTCCACTTT.

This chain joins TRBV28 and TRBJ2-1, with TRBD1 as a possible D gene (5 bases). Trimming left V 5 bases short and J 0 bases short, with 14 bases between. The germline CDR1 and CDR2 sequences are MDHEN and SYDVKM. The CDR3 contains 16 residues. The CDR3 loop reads CASSIGRVSSYNEQFF. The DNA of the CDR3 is TGTGCCAGCAGTATCGGCAGGGTGAGCTCCTACAATGAGCAGTTCTTC.

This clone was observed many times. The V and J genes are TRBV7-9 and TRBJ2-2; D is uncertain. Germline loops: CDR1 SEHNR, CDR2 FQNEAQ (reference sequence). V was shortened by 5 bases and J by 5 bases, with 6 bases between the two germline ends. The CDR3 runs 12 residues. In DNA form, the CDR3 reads TGTGCCAGCAGCCAGAAGACCGGGGAGCTGTTTTTT. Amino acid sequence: CASSQKTGELFF.

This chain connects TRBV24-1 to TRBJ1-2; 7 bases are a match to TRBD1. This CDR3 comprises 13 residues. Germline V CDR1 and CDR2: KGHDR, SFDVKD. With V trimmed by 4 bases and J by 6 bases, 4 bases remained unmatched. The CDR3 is CATSDMTGNGYTF. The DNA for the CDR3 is TGTGCCACCAGTGACATGACAGGGAATGGCTACACCTTC.

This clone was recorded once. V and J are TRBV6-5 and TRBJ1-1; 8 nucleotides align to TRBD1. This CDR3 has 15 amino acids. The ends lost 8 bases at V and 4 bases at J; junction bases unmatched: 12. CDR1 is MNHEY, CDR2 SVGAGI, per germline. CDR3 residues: CASLRQGARVTEAFF. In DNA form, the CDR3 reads TGTGCCAGCCTTCGCCAGGGGGCACGGGTCACTGAAGCTTTCTTT.

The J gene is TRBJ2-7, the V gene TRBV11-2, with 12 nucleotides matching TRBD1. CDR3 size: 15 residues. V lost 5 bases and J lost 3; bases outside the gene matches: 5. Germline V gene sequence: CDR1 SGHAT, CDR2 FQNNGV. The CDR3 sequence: CASSPGTGGFYEQYF. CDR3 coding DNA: TGTGCCAGCAGCCCGGGGACAGGGGGCTTCTACGAGCAGTACTTC.

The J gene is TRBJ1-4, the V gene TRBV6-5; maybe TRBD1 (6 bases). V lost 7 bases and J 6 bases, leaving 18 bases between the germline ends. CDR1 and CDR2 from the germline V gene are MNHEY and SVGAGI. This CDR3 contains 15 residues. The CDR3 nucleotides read TGTGCCAGCAAGGGGGGGAGGGTCGGCGATGAAAAACTGTTTTTT. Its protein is CASKGGRVGDEKLFF.

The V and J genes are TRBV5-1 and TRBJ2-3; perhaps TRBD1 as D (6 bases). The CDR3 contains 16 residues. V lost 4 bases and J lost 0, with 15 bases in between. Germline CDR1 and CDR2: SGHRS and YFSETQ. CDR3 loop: CASSPRAGVSTDTQYF. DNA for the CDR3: TGCGCCAGCAGCCCTCGGGCAGGGGTCAGCACAGATACGCAGTATTTT.

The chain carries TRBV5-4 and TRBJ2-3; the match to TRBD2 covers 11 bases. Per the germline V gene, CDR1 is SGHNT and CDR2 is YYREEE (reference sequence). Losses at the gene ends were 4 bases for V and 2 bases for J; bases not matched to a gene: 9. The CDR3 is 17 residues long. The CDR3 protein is CASSRLIAGGPTDTQYF. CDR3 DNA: TGTGCCAGCAGCCGGTTAATAGCGGGAGGGCCCACAGATACGCAGTATTTT.

The CDR3 sequence is CAIARTADLEPQHF. Here the CDR3 DNA reads TGTGCCATCGCCCGGACAGCCGATCTGGAGCCCCAGCATTTT. J is TRBJ1-5 and V is TRBV6-5; D might be TRBD1 (6 bases). Germline CDR1 is MNHEY and CDR2 is SVGAGI. Trimming removed 10 bases at V and 8 bases at J, with 21 bases between. The CDR3 runs to 14 residues.

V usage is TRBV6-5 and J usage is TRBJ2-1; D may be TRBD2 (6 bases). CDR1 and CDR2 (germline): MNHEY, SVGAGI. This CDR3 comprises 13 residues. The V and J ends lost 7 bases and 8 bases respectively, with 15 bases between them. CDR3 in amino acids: CASIGGIDYEQFF. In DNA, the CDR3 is TGTGCCAGCATCGGCGGGATAGACTATGAGCAGTTCTTC.

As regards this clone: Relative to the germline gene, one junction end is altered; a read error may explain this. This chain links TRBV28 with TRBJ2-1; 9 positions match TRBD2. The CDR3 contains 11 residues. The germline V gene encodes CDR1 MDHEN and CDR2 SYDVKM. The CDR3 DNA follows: TGTGCCAGCAGTTTCTTAGCGGGAGCAATCTTC. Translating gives CASSFLAGAIF.

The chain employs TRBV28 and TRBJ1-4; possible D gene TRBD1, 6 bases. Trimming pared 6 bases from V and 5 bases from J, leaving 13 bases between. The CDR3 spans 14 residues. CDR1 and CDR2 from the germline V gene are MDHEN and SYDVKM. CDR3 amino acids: CASSLQGGNEKLFF. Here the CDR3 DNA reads TGTGCCAGCAGCCTACAGGGAGGGAATGAAAAACTGTTTTTT.

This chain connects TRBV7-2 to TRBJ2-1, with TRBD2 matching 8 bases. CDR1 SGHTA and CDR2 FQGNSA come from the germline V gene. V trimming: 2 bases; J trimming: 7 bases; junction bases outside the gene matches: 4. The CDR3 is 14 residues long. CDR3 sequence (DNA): TGTGCCAGCAGCTTATCGGGAGGGATAAATGAGCAGTTCTTC. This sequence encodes CASSLSGGINEQFF.

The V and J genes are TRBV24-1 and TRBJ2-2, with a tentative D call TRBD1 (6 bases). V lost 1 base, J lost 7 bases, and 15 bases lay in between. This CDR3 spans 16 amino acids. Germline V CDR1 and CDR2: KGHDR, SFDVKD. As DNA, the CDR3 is TGTGCCACCAGTGATTTTAGCTCCAGGGGAAGCGGGGAGCTGTTTTTT. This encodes CATSDFSSRGSGELFF.

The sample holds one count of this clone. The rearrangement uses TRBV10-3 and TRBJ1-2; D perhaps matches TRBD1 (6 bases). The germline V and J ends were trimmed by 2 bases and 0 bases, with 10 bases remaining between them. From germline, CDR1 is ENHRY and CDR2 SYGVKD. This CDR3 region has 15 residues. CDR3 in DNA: TGTGCCATCAGTGAGGGACAGTTAGCTAACTATGGCTACACCTTC. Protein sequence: CAISEGQLANYGYTF.

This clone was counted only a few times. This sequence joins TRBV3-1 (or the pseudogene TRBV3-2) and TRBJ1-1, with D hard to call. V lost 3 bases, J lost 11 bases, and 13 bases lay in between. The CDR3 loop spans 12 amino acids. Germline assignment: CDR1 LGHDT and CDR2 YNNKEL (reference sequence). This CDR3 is CASSHSGLGAFF. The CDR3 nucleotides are TGTGCCAGCAGCCACAGCGGACTTGGGGCTTTCTTT.

The CDR3: CATSPRGDTQYF. In nucleotides, the CDR3 is TGTGCCACCAGTCCCAGGGGAGATACGCAGTATTTT. The V call is TRBV24-1, the J call TRBJ2-3, with a possible D match to TRBD1 (6 bases). The germline gives CDR1 KGHDR, CDR2 SFDVKD. Trimming left V 6 bases short and J 5 bases short, with 8 bases between. The CDR3 loop spans 12 amino acids.